The present T cell receptor beta chain was sequenced within a study of blood T cell repertoires in COVID-19. Study-wide context: Sites in the United States, Italy and Spain provided acute and convalescent COVID-19 samples. Nucleic acid was either cDNA or gDNA, and it came from T cells, B-cell-depleted T cells, or PBMCs.

Original processing methods: Using reference gene primer amplification, nucleated cell counts were estimated. Method: immunoSEQ multiplex PCR; TCRdb's copy keeps in-frame clones and lacks some. D and trimming were read from the DNA, whereas the V and J calls and clone size are those reported in that table. The profile covers roughly 47,000 clones, with over 75% appearing a single time and less than 8.5% taken by the ten largest. The ends were cut back, 0 bases at V and 2 bases at J, with 13 bases in the middle. Germline-derived CDR1 and CDR2 are KGHSY and FQNENV. The CDR3 sequence is 16 residues long.

Material for sequencing was peripheral blood. This chain joins TRBV16 and TRBJ1-2, with D tentatively TRBD1 (6 bases). The source of this sequence is a man aged 45-65 years with acute or convalescent COVID-19. CDR3 in amino acids: CASSQSETGGNYGYTF. CDR3 coding DNA: TGTGCCAGCAGCCAATCCGAGACAGGCGGAAACTATGGCTACACCTTC.